Following are 9 T cell receptor beta chains from one sample sequenced in a study of cytomegalovirus exposure and HLA in healthy donors. PCR was performed using 60 Vbeta and 13 Jbeta primers. Sequencing used immunoSEQ multiplex PCR; TCRdb keeps in-frame clones, though not all of them. The data hold 140,000 to 150,000 clones, with approximately 80% observed a single time. Sequenced: PBMCs. These TCRs come from a boy younger than 10 in good health and CMV-seronegative.

The CDR3 here is CASRDRWRSAGELFF. In DNA form, the CDR3 reads TGTGCCAGCAGAGACCGTTGGCGGTCGGCCGGGGAGCTGTTTTTT. The rearrangement joins TRBV28 to TRBJ2-2; no reliable D call. CDR1 is MDHEN and CDR2 is SYDVKM in the germline V gene. V dropped 6 bases and J dropped 6 bases, with 17 bases sitting between them. The CDR3 has 15 residues.

The chain uses TRBV29-1 and TRBJ2-1, with 9 bases identical to TRBD2. V lost 4 bases to trimming and J lost 4 bases; unmatched junction nucleotides: 11. The CDR3 sequence is 16 residues long. Looked up from germline, CDR1 is SQVTM and CDR2 is ANQGSEA. The CDR3 spells CSVVASGIGSYNEQFF. The CDR3 nucleotides are TGCAGCGTTGTCGCTAGCGGGATAGGGTCTTACAATGAGCAGTTCTTC.

This sequence joins TRBV5-4 and TRBJ1-4; D remains ambiguous. Trimming left V 4 bases short and J 7 bases short, with 17 bases between. In germline, CDR1 is SGHNT, CDR2 YYREEE (reference sequence). The length of the CDR3 is 15 residues. Written as DNA, the CDR3 is TGTGCCAGCAGCCCCTATAGCGGGCGGGGTGAAAAACTGTTTTTT. Protein product: CASSPYSGRGEKLFF.

This clone was found a few times. This sequence joins TRBV7-3 and TRBJ2-7, with 9 bases aligning to TRBD1. With V trimmed by 5 bases and J by 0 bases, 2 bases remained unmatched. Germline assignment: CDR1 SGHTA and CDR2 FQGTGA. The CDR3 consists of 14 residues. This CDR3 is CASSPDRGSYEQYF. CDR3 nucleotides: TGTGCCAGCAGCCCGGACAGGGGCTCCTACGAGCAGTACTTC.

This chain links TRBV5-1 with TRBJ1-1; no reliable D call. The CDR3 totals 13 residues. From germline, CDR1 is SGHRS and CDR2 YFSETQ. The ends were cut back, 0 bases at V and 8 bases at J, with 11 bases in the middle. CDR3 sequence: CASSLGRQVEAFF. The CDR3, as DNA: TGCGCCAGCAGCTTGGGCAGACAAGTCGAAGCTTTCTTT.

The chain carries TRBV6-5 and TRBJ1-2; tentative D call: TRBD1 (6 bases). Trimming took 7 bases from V and 8 from J, leaving 23 bases between them. This CDR3 has 15 amino acids. Germline V gives CDR1 MNHEY, CDR2 SVGAGI. This chain's CDR3 is CASTKDRTHGLGYTF. The CDR3 nucleotides are TGTGCCAGCACCAAAGACAGGACCCACGGACTGGGCTACACCTTC.

This chain links TRBV9 with TRBJ1-2; D possibly corresponds to TRBD1 (5 bases). Germline CDR1 and CDR2: SGDLS and YYNGEE. CDR3 size: 14 residues. V lost 5 bases and J lost 8, with 19 bases in between. The CDR3 DNA sequence: TGTGCCAGCAGTGACCGGGGGACCCGGGTCGGCTACACCTTC. It translates to CASSDRGTRVGYTF.

The chain joins TRBV5-1 to TRBJ1-6; 10 nucleotides agree with TRBD1. This CDR3 has 17 residues. After removal of 2 bases from V and 2 bases from J, the junction contained 4 bases not matched to a gene. Germline V gene data show CDR1 as SGHRS and CDR2 as YFSETQ. The CDR3 DNA is TGCGCCAGCAGCTTTGGACAGGGGGAGACCTATAATTCACCCCTCCACTTT. Translating gives CASSFGQGETYNSPLHF.

V and J are TRBV6-1 and TRBJ2-5; D possibly corresponds to TRBD2 (6 bases). The CDR3 contains 14 residues. Germline CDR1 MNHNS, CDR2 SASEGT. Trimming took 6 bases from V and 2 from J, leaving 13 bases between them. The CDR3 region has the DNA TGTGCCAGCAGCGACTCGGGGGTACAAGAGACCCAGTACTTC. As protein: CASSDSGVQETQYF.